The 2 T cell receptor beta chains in this list originate from one sample, sequenced in a study of radiotherapy plus CTLA-4 blockade in lung cancer. Clones were read by immunoSEQ multiplex PCR, and TCRdb kept only the in-frame ones, dropping some. The table lists about 84,000 clones, 72% of them singletons, with about an eighth in the top ten. Material: peripheral blood, obtained from a patient treated with radiotherapy plus ipilimumab. The receptors stem from a human donor with non-small cell lung cancer that progressed on radiotherapy plus ipilimumab.

The sample holds a few counts of this clone. This chain connects TRBV6-1 to TRBJ2-7; TRBD2 matches at 7 bases. CDR1 and CDR2 (germline): MNHNS, SASEGT. After removal of 7 bases from V and 5 bases from J, the junction contained 11 bases not matched to a gene. CDR3 length equals 14 residues. This CDR3 reads CASKRDFGTNEQYF. The CDR3 DNA follows: TGTGCCAGCAAGAGGGACTTTGGGACTAACGAGCAGTACTTC.

This chain links TRBV19 with TRBJ1-2; D may be TRBD1 (6 bases). V gave up 11 bases and J gave up 0 bases, with 25 bases separating them. CDR1 is LNHDA and CDR2 is SQIVND in the germline V gene (reference sequence). CDR3 length: 17 residues. As DNA, the CDR3 is TGTGCCTCAAGAGGGTCGGGGGCTGGGAACACTAACTATGGCTACACCTTC. Its protein product is CASRGSGAGNTNYGYTF.